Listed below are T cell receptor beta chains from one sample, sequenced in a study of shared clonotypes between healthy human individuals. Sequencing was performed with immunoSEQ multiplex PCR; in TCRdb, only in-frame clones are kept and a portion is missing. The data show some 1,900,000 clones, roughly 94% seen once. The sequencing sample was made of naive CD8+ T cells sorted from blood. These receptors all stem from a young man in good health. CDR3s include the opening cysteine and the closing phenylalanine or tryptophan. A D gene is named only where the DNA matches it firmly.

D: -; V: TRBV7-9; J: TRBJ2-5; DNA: TGTGCCAGCAGAGGCCCCGTTGGGTACCAAGAGACCCAGTACTTC; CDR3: CASRGPVGYQETQYF
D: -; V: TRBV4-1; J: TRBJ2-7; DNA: TGCGCCAGCAGCCAAGGTTTAGGGCCGGGCGCTCAGGAGCAGTACTTC; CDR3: CASSQGLGPGAQEQYF
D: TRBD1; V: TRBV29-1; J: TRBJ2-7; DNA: TGCAGCGTCGTGGGACAGGGCCAATCCTACGAGCAGTACTTC; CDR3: CSVVGQGQSYEQYF
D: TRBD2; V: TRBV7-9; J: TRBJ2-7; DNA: TGTGCCAGCAGCTCCTCCGGGACTAGCGGGAGTTTTTGGGGCGAGCAGTACTTC; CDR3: CASSSSGTSGSFWGEQYF
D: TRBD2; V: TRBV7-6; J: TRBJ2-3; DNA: TGTGCCAGCAGCTTGGGCGGGGGGTTCACAGATACGCAGTATTTT; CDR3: CASSLGGGFTDTQYF
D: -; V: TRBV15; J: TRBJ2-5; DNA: TGTGCCACCAGCAGAGAGGGGCTAGCGCTCCAAGAGACCCAGTACTTC; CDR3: CATSREGLALQETQYF
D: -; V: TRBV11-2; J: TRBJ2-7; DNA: TGTGCCACCACAGGGTTAACCTACGAGCAGTACTTC; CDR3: CATTGLTYEQYF
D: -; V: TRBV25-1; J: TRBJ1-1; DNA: TGTGCCAGCAGTGAAGGGAGTGTTGGGGTGGAGGGGTCCGAAGCTTTCTTT; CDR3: CASSEGSVGVEGSEAFF
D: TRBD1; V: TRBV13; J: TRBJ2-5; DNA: TGTGCCAGCAGCTTAGATCTGACAGGGCAAGAGACCCAGTACTTC; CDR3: CASSLDLTGQETQYF
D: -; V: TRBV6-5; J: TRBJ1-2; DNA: TGTGCCAGCAGTTACGACGCAGGGGCCTCTCTGTTTGGCTACACCTTC; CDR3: CASSYDAGASLFGYTF
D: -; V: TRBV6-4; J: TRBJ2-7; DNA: TGTGCCAGCAGTCCCCCTCGGAAGACAAAGAGCTTCCAGTACTTC; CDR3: CASSPPRKTKSFQYF
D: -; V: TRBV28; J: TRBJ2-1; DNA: TGTGCCAGCAGTTTTAGAGGTCCCAGGTACAATGAGCAGTTCTTC; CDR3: CASSFRGPRYNEQFF
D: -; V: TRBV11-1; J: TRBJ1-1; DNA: TGTGCCAGCAGCCGGAGGGGGGGAACTGAAGCTTTCTTT; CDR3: CASSRRGGTEAFF